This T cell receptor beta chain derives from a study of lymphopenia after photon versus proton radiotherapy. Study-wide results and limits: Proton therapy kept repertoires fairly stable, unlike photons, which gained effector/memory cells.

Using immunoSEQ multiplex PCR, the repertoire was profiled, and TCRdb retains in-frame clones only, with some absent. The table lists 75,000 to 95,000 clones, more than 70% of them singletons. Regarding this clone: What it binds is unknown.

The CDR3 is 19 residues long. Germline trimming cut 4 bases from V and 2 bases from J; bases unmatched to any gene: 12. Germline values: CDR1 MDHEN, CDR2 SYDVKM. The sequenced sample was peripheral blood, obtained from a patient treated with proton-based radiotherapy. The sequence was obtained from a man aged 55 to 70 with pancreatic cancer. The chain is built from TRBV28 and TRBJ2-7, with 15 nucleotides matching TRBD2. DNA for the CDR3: TGTGCCAGCAGTTCCTTCGGACTAGCGGGAGGGGGCAACACCTACGAGCAGTACTTC. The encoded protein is CASSSFGLAGGGNTYEQYF.